Listed below are T cell receptor beta chains from one sample, sequenced in a study of multiple sclerosis patients with progressive multifocal leukoencephalopathy. The method was immunoSEQ multiplex PCR; TCRdb's version includes in-frame clones alone and lacks a portion of them. There are 30,000 or so clones in the sample; about 90% occur only once, and roughly 3.2% lies in the top ten. The sequenced sample was PBMCs, obtained from a patient treated with natalizumab. The receptor set was obtained from a human donor with progressive multifocal leukoencephalopathy. Both conserved end residues are part of each CDR3. A D gene is named only where the DNA matches it firmly. Not every row has a clone size; where given, it reads once, few, many or a size class.

v_gene,d_gene,abundance,j_gene,CDR3nt,CDR3aa
TRBV15,-,-,TRBJ1-2,TGTGCCACCAGCAGAGTGCGCGAGGCTAACTATGGCTACACCTTC,CATSRVREANYGYTF
TRBV5-1,-,-,TRBJ2-5,TGCGCCAGCAGCTTGGAGTTGGGGACAGAGACCCAGTACTTC,CASSLELGTETQYF
TRBV7-3,TRBD2,once,TRBJ2-7,TGTGCCAGCAGCGCGGGAGGGGGACCTTCCTACGAGCAGTACTTC,CASSAGGGPSYEQYF
TRBV27,TRBD1,-,TRBJ2-2,TGTGCCAGCAGTTTACGACCTTGGACAGGGGGCACCGGGGAGCTGTTTTTT,CASSLRPWTGGTGELFF
TRBV6-5,-,few,TRBJ1-5,TGTGCCAGCAGCCCTACTCGCGGGGTACAGCCCCAGCATTTT,CASSPTRGVQPQHF
TRBV6-5,-,-,TRBJ2-3,TGTGCCAGCAGTCGTGGCAGGGCGGCAGATACGCAGTATTTT,CASSRGRAADTQYF
TRBV4-1,-,-,TRBJ2-7,TGCGCCAGCAGCCAAGAATCTCGGGGGTTCTACGAGCAGTACTTC,CASSQESRGFYEQYF
TRBV4-1,-,-,TRBJ1-5,TGCGCCAGCAGCCAGGGCCGTGGGGATCAGCCCCAGCATTTT,CASSQGRGDQPQHF
TRBV14,TRBD2,-,TRBJ2-5,TGTGCCAGCAGCTCCCAACTAGCGGGAGGGCCTGAGACCCAGTACTTC,CASSSQLAGGPETQYF
TRBV19,TRBD2,-,TRBJ2-3,TGTGCCAGTAGTATTGGGCTAGCGGGAGAAGGGGATACGCAGTATTTT,CASSIGLAGEGDTQYF
TRBV6-5,-,-,TRBJ1-2,TGTGCCAGCAGTTACACCCACGGACAGCTTAACTATGGCTACACCTTC,CASSYTHGQLNYGYTF
TRBV19,-,-,TRBJ1-1,TGTGCCAGTAGTATTCTACAGGGGAACACTGAAGCTTTCTTT,CASSILQGNTEAFF
TRBV4-2,TRBD1,-,TRBJ2-5,TGTGCCAGCAGCCAAGATCATGGGACAGGGGGGGAGACCCAGTACTTC,CASSQDHGTGGETQYF
TRBV9,-,-,TRBJ2-1,TGTGCCAGCAGCGTCGGTAGCGGCCACTACAATGAGCAGTTCTTC,CASSVGSGHYNEQFF
TRBV29-1,TRBD2,-,TRBJ2-2,TGCAGCGTTGAAGACTTGACTGGACTAGCGGTTACCGGGGAGCTGTTTTTT,CSVEDLTGLAVTGELFF
TRBV5-1,-,-,TRBJ1-1,TGCGCCAGCAGCTTGCAGAGTGGGGACACTGAAGCTTTCTTT,CASSLQSGDTEAFF
TRBV5-5,-,once,TRBJ1-5,TGTGCCAGCAGCTTATCTCAGGGAGTTAGCAATCAGCCCCAGCATTTT,CASSLSQGVSNQPQHF
TRBV11-3,-,-,TRBJ1-1,TGTGCCAGCAGCTTACGGGGGGAAGCTTTCTTT,CASSLRGEAFF
TRBV5-1,-,-,TRBJ2-5,TGCGCCAGCAGCCGTAATCAAGAGACCCAGTACTTC,CASSRNQETQYF
TRBV5-4,-,once,TRBJ1-3,TGTGCCAGCAGCTTGGACAGAAGGTGGGACACCATATATTTT,CASSLDRRWDTIYF
TRBV7-4,-,-,TRBJ1-4,TGTGCCAGCACCCTAGGAGGTGTGCTAGAGAGCGAAAAACTGTTTTTT,CASTLGGVLESEKLFF
TRBV7-2,-,few,TRBJ2-2,TGTGCCGGGGCAGATGAGACCGGGGAGCTGTTTTTT,CAGADETGELFF
TRBV6-1,TRBD2,-,TRBJ2-3,TGTGCCAGCAGTGGTGGGCTACTAGCGGGAGCTAGCACAGATACGCAGTATTTT,CASSGGLLAGASTDTQYF
TRBV12-5,-,-,TRBJ2-1,TGTGCTAGTGGTTTGTCTACAGGGTACAATGAGCAGTTCTTC,CASGLSTGYNEQFF
TRBV6-1,-,-,TRBJ1-2,TGTGCCAGCAGTGAAGTCATGGGGCGCAAGAACTATGGCTACACCTTC,CASSEVMGRKNYGYTF
TRBV6-1,-,-,TRBJ1-5,TGTGCCAGCAGGCCCAGGGAGAATCAGCCCCAGCATTTT,CASRPRENQPQHF
TRBV12-5,-,-,TRBJ1-5,TGTGCTAGTGGTTTGACCGGCGCTGCGCAGCCCCAGCATTTT,CASGLTGAAQPQHF
TRBV6-6,-,-,TRBJ2-1,TGTGCCAGCAGTGCCGGGGAGGCCTATGAGCAGTTCTTC,CASSAGEAYEQFF
TRBV10-3,TRBD1,-,TRBJ1-2,TGTGCCATCAGTGAGATCGAGACAGGGGGCAGGAGCTATGGCTACACCTTC,CAISEIETGGRSYGYTF
TRBV21-1,-,large,TRBJ2-7,TGTGCCAGCACCCCTGGGGCGGGGGCCTACGAGCAGTACTTC,CASTPGAGAYEQYF
TRBV6-5,-,-,TRBJ2-7,TGTGCCAGCAGTTCCCAGGGGAGTTACGAGCAGTACTTC,CASSSQGSYEQYF
TRBV13,-,-,TRBJ2-6,TGTGCCAGCACGTCCGGGGCCAACGTCCTGACTTTC,CASTSGANVLTF
TRBV6-1,-,-,TRBJ2-7,TGTGCCAGCAGTGAAGGACTGGATCCTCAGCAGTACTTC,CASSEGLDPQQYF
TRBV7-7,TRBD1,-,TRBJ2-1,TGTGCTAGCAGCTTAGGGGACAGCTCCTACAATGAGCAGTTCTTC,CASSLGDSSYNEQFF
TRBV6-5,-,-,TRBJ2-1,TGTGCCAGCAGTTACTCGGGACCCACGGGCTACAATGAGCAGTTCTTC,CASSYSGPTGYNEQFF
TRBV7-9,TRBD1,-,TRBJ1-4,TGTGCCAGCAGCCCCAGGGGGGGGGCGTCAGGTACTAATGAAAAACTGTTTTTT,CASSPRGGASGTNEKLFF
TRBV7-2,TRBD1,-,TRBJ1-5,TGTGCCAGCAGCTTAACTTTAGGGCAGGGGGCCTTGGGTCAGCCCCAGCATTTT,CASSLTLGQGALGQPQHF
TRBV4-3,-,once,TRBJ2-3,TGCGCCAGCAGCCCGAAGAGCACAGATACGCAGTATTTT,CASSPKSTDTQYF
TRBV9,-,-,TRBJ1-1,TGTGCCAGCAGCGTAGACGGAAACACTGAAGCTTTCTTT,CASSVDGNTEAFF
TRBV30,-,-,TRBJ1-4,TGTGCCTGGAGTGTACCGGGCAAAAGCCGGGGAAAACTGTTTTTT,CAWSVPGKSRGKLFF
TRBV5-1,TRBD1,-,TRBJ1-4,TGCGCCAGCAGCCCGCCACTGGGACAGGGAAATGAAAAACTGTTTTTT,CASSPPLGQGNEKLFF
TRBV7-9,-,-,TRBJ2-1,TGTGCCAGCAGCTTAGCGTCTAGTAGGCGAGGGGATGAGCAGTTCTTC,CASSLASSRRGDEQFF
TRBV14,-,-,TRBJ2-5,TGTGCCAGCAGCAGGGAAGAGACCCAGTACTTC,CASSREETQYF
TRBV9,-,-,TRBJ2-1,TGTGCCAGCAGCGTAGACCCTACCAGCCACAATGAGCAGTTCTTC,CASSVDPTSHNEQFF
TRBV5-1,TRBD2,-,TRBJ2-7,TGCGCCAGCAGCTTGGGCGTTAGCGGGAGTTACGAGCAGTACTTC,CASSLGVSGSYEQYF
TRBV29-1,-,-,TRBJ1-5,TGCAGCGTTGAATTGGGGAGCAATCAGCCCCAGCATTTT,CSVELGSNQPQHF
TRBV25-1,-,-,TRBJ2-7,TGTGCCAGCAGTGACAACAGGGGAGGAGACGAGCAGTACTTC,CASSDNRGGDEQYF
TRBV7-2,TRBD2,-,TRBJ2-1,TGTGCCAGCAGCTTAGGGGCTACTAGCGGGAGTAACAATGAGCAGTTCTTC,CASSLGATSGSNNEQFF
TRBV10-3,-,-,TRBJ1-1,TGTGCCATCAGTGAGTCGGGGGTTAACACTGAAGCTTTCTTT,CAISESGVNTEAFF